The clone carrying this T cell receptor beta chain was detected many times. Assay used: immunoSEQ multiplex PCR; TCRdb lists only in-frame clones, some missing. There are over 100,000 clones in the sample; almost 70% occur only once, and approximately 2% lies in the top ten. Trimming removed 0 bases from V and 7 bases from J; junction bases left unmatched: 6. Germline CDR1 GTSNPN, CDR2 SVGIG (reference sequence). There are 14 residues in the CDR3. This entry is derived from a study of blood T cell repertoires in COVID-19. Study-level information: Samples representing acute and convalescent COVID-19 were sourced from the United States, Italy and Spain. T cells, B-cell-depleted T cells, or PBMCs supplied cDNA or gDNA.

Sequenced sample: peripheral blood. This chain uses TRBV30 with TRBJ2-7; TRBD2 matches at 10 bases. This receptor was identified in an older woman with acute or convalescent COVID-19. The CDR3 loop is CAWSVAGGGYEQYF. The CDR3 bases are TGTGCCTGGAGTGTAGCGGGAGGGGGGTATGAGCAGTACTTC.